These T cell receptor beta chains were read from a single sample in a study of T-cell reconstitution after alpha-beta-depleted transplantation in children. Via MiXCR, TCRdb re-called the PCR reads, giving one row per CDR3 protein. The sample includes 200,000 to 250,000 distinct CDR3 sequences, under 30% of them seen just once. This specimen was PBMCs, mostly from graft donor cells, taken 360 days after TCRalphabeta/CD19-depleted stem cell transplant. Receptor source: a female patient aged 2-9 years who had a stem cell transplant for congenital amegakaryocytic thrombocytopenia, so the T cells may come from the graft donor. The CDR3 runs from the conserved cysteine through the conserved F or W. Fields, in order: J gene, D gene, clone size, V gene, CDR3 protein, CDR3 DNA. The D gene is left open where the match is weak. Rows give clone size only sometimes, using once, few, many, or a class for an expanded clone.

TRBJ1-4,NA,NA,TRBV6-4,CASSDSGGRRSEKLFF,TGTGCCAGCAGTGACTCTGGGGGGCGGCGGTCTGAAAAACTGTTTTTT
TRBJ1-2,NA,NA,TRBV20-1,CSAQALTRRNYGYTF,TGCAGTGCCCAGGCCCTTACTCGCCGTAACTATGGCTACACCTTC
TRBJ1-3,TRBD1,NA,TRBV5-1,CASSMGQGGSGNTIYF,TGCGCCAGCAGCATGGGACAGGGGGGCTCTGGAAACACCATATATTTT
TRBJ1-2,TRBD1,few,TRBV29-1,CSVEDRVNRGGYTF,TGCAGCGTTGAAGATCGGGTAAACAGGGGCGGCTACACCTTC
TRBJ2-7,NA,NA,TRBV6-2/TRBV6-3,CASSWSGLPNYEQYF,TGTGCCAGCAGTTGGTCAGGGCTCCCTAACTACGAGCAGTACTTC
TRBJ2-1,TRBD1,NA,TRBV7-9,CASSWILGDRGSDEQFF,TGTGCCAGCAGCTGGATATTGGGGGACAGGGGGAGCGATGAGCAGTTCTTC
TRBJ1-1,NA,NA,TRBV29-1,CSVSIEEAFF,TGCAGCGTTTCCATCGAGGAAGCTTTCTTT
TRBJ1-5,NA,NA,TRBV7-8,CASSPLYYQPQHF,TGTGCCAGCAGCCCATTATACTATCAGCCCCAGCATTTT
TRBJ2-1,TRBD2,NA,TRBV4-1,CASSQDRLAGGDEQFF,TGCGCCAGCAGCCAAGATCGCCTAGCGGGAGGGGATGAGCAGTTCTTC
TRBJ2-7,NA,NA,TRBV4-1,CASSQQSVGGGDEQYF,TGCGCCAGCAGCCAGCAGAGCGTAGGGGGTGGCGACGAGCAGTACTTC
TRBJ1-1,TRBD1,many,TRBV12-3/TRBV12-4,CASSLLGQGGTEAFF,TGTGCCAGCAGTTTGTTGGGACAGGGAGGGACTGAAGCTTTCTTT
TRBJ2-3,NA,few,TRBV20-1,CSASGGTRTDTQYF,TGCAGTGCTAGCGGGGGGACACGCACAGATACGCAGTATTTT
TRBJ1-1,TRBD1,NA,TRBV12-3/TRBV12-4,CASRTDRVDTEAFF,TGTGCCAGCAGAACGGACAGGGTGGACACTGAAGCTTTCTTT
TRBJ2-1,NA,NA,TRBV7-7,CASSVAGPNNEQFF,TGTGCCAGCAGCGTGGCCGGCCCGAACAATGAGCAGTTCTTC
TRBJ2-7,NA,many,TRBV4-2,CASSQAKLGGEQYF,TGTGCCAGCAGCCAAGCTAAACTGGGGGGCGAGCAGTACTTC
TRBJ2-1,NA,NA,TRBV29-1,CSVPGPQGYEQFF,TGCAGCGTTCCGGGGCCCCAAGGGTATGAGCAGTTCTTC
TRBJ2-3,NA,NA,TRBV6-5,CASSYSQGNVAQYF,TGTGCCAGCAGTTACTCTCAAGGGAACGTGGCGCAGTATTTT
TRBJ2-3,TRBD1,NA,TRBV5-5,CASSLQGSGNTQYF,TGTGCCAGCAGCTTACAGGGGAGTGGAAATACGCAGTATTTT
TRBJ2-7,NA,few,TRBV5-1,CASSLWGSLSYEQYF,TGCGCCAGCAGCTTGTGGGGGTCCCTCTCCTACGAGCAGTACTTC
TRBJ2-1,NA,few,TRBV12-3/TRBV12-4,CASNPYYNNEQFF,TGTGCCAGCAACCCCTATTATAATAATGAGCAGTTCTTC
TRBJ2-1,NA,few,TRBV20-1,CSARDPGRGPYNEQFF,TGCAGTGCTAGAGATCCGGGGCGGGGGCCTTACAATGAGCAGTTCTTC
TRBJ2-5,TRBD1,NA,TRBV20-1,CSATRQGPETQYF,TGCAGTGCAACCCGACAGGGTCCGGAGACCCAGTACTTC
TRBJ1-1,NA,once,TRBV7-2,CASSFPHRGNTEAFF,TGTGCCAGCAGCTTCCCCCACAGAGGGAACACTGAAGCTTTCTTT
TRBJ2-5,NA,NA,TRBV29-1,CSVGWQQETQYF,TGCAGCGTTGGGTGGCAGCAAGAGACCCAGTACTTC
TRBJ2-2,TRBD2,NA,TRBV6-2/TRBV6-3,CASRPLAGGPGTGELFF,TGTGCCAGCCGCCCGCTAGCGGGAGGGCCGGGCACCGGGGAGCTGTTTTTT
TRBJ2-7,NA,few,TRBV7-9,CASSFAQRYEQYF,TGTGCCAGCAGCTTCGCCCAGCGCTACGAGCAGTACTTC
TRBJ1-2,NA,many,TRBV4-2,CASSQDIGQNYGYTF,TGTGCCAGCAGCCAAGATATCGGACAGAACTATGGCTACACCTTC
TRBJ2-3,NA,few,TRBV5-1,CASSLGVITDTQYF,TGCGCCAGCAGCTTGGGTGTGATAACAGATACGCAGTATTTT
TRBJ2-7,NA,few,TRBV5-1,CASSSLPPGSYEQYF,TGCGCCAGCAGCTCCCTCCCTCCTGGATCCTACGAGCAGTACTTC
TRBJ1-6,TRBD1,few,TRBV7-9,CASRMTGGNSPLHF,TGTGCCAGCAGGATGACAGGGGGTAATTCACCCCTCCACTTT
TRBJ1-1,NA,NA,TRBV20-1,CSASGGLGKTEAFF,TGCAGTGCTAGCGGGGGGCTGGGGAAAACTGAAGCTTTCTTT
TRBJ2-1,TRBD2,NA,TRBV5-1,CASSLAGLAGGYEQFF,TGCGCCAGCAGCTTGGCCGGACTAGCGGGAGGCTATGAGCAGTTCTTC
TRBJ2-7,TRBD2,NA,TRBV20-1,CSARELRDRWTSGIPDEQYF,TGCAGTGCTAGGGAATTACGGGACAGGTGGACTAGCGGGATCCCAGACGAGCAGTACTTC
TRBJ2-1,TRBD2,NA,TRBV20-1,CSASGRIISYNEQFF,TGCAGTGCTAGCGGGAGGATAATATCATACAATGAGCAGTTCTTC
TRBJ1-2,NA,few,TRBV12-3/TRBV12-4,CASRGGGTNYGYTF,TGTGCCAGCAGGGGGGGAGGGACTAACTATGGCTACACCTTC
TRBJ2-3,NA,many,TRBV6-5,CASSWTSTDTQYF,TGTGCCAGCAGTTGGACTAGCACAGATACGCAGTATTTT
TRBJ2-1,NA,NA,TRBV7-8,CASSPTEYNEQFF,TGTGCCAGCAGCCCCACTGAGTACAATGAGCAGTTCTTC
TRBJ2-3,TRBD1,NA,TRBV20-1,CSAKGAGADTQYF,TGCAGTGCTAAGGGGGCTGGCGCAGATACGCAGTATTTT
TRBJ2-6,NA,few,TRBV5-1,CASSLMGSGANVLTF,TGCGCCAGCAGCTTGATGGGCTCTGGGGCCAACGTCCTGACTTTC
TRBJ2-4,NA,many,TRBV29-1,CSVEDQGGNIQYF,TGCAGCGTTGAAGATCAGGGGGGAAACATTCAGTACTTC
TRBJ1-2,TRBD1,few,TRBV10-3,CAISDLQGFFNYGYTF,TGTGCCATCAGTGACTTACAGGGGTTTTTTAACTATGGCTACACCTTC
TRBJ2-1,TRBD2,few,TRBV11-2,CASSHLSLVAGGPGSYNEQFF,TGTGCCAGCAGCCATCTTAGCTTGGTAGCGGGAGGGCCTGGGTCCTACAATGAGCAGTTCTTC
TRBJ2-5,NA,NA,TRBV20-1,CSALRFRETQYF,TGCAGTGCTCTCAGGTTCCGAGAGACCCAGTACTTC
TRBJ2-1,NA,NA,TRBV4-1,CASSRQALYNEQFF,TGCGCCAGCAGCCGGCAGGCCCTCTACAATGAGCAGTTCTTC
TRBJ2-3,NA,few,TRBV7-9,CASSSPTKGTDTQYF,TGTGCCAGCAGCTCCCCGACTAAAGGCACAGATACGCAGTATTTT